The clone carrying this T cell receptor beta chain appeared a few times. This entry is derived from a study of CD8+CD57+ T cells in acquired aplastic anemia. Study details: Recorded DNA amounts for sorted CD4+ and CD8+ cells had an average of approximately 3 ug.

Germline V gives CDR1 SGDLS, CDR2 YYNGEE. The germline V and J ends were trimmed by 2 bases and 2 bases, with 13 bases remaining between them. There are 15 residues in the CDR3. Those patients picked for sequencing had displayed CD8+CD57+ cell expansion on flow cytometry. The template for TCR beta VDJ and CDR3 sequence profiling was genomic DNA. MiXCR, run by TCRdb on the reads, gives a single entry per CDR3 protein. Of under 500,000 distinct CDR3 sequences listed, under 40% are singletons. The V and J genes are TRBV9 and TRBJ1-2; no clear D gene. Sequenced sample: sorted CD4+, CD8+, or CD8+CD57+ T cells (not recorded which) from PBMCs. The source of this sequence is a human donor with aplastic anemia. The CDR3: CASSVGRLANYGYTF. CDR3 sequence (DNA): TGTGCCAGCAGCGTCGGACGCTTAGCCAACTATGGCTACACCTTC.